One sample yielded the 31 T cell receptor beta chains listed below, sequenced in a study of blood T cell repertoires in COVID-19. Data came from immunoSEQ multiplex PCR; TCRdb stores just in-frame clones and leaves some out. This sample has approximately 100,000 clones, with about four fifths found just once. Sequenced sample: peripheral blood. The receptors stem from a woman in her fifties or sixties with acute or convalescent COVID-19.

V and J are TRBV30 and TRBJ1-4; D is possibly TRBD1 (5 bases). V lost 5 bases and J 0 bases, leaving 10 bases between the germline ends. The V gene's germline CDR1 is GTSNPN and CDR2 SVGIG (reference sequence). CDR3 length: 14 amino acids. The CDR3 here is CAWGGEATNEKLFF. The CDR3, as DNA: TGTGCCTGGGGAGGGGAGGCAACTAATGAAAAACTGTTTTTT.

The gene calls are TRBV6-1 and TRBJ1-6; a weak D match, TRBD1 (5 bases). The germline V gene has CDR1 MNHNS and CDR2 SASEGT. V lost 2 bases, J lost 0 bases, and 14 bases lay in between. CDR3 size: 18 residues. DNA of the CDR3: TGTGCCAGCAGTGAACCTCGGGGGACGAGCTCCTATAATTCACCCCTCCACTTT. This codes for CASSEPRGTSSYNSPLHF.

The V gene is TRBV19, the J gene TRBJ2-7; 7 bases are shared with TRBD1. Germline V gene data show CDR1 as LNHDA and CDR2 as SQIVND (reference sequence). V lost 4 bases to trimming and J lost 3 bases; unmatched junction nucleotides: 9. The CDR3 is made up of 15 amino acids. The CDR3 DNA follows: TGTGCCAGTAGTACCACCGGGACAGCGGACTACGAGCAGTACTTC. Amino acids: CASSTTGTADYEQYF.

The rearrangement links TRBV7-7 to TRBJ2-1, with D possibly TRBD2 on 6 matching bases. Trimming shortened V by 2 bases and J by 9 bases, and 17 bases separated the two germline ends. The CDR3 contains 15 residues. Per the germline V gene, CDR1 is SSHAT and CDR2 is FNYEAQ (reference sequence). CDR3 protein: CASSLFTSPGGEQFF. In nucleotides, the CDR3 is TGTGCCAGCAGCTTATTCACCAGCCCCGGGGGTGAGCAGTTCTTC.

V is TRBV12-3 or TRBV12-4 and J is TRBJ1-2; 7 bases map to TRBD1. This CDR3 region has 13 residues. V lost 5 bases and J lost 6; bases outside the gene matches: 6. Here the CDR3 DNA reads TGTGCCAGCAGTCCCGACAGGGTCAATGGCTACACCTTC. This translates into CASSPDRVNGYTF.

The chain's CDR3 is CASSLGRGYNSPLHF. For the CDR3, the DNA is TGTGCCAGCAGCTTAGGCAGGGGTTATAATTCACCCCTCCACTTT. The V call is TRBV11-3, the J call TRBJ1-6, with D perhaps TRBD1 (6 bases). In germline, CDR1 is SGHNT, CDR2 YENEEA. V lost 1 base and J 4 bases, leaving 8 bases between the germline ends. The CDR3 covers 15 residues. Complete variable domain (other parts from reference TRBV11-3 and TRBJ1-6): EAGVVQSPRYKIIEKKQPVAFWCNPISGHNTLYWYLQNLGQGPELLIRYENEEAVDDSQLPKDRFSAERLKGVDSTLKIQPAELGDSAVYLCASSLGRGYNSPLHFGNGTRLTVT.

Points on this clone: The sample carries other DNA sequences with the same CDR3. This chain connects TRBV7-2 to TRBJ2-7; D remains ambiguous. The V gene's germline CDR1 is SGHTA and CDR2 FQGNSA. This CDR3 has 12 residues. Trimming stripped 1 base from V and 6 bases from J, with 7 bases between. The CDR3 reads CASSLGLTEQYF. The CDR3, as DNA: TGTGCCAGCAGCTTAGGCCTAACCGAGCAGTACTTC.

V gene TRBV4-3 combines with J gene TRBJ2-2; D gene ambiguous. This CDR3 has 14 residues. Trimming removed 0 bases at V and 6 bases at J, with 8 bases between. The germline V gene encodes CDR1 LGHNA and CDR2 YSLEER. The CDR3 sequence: CASSQEGVSGELFF. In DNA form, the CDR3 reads TGCGCCAGCAGCCAAGAGGGCGTTTCCGGGGAGCTGTTTTTT.

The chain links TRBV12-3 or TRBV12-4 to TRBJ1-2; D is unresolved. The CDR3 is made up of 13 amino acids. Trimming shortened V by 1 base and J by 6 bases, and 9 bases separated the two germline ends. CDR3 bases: TGTGCCAGCAGTTTAGACAGAAGGCATGGCTACACCTTC. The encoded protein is CASSLDRRHGYTF.

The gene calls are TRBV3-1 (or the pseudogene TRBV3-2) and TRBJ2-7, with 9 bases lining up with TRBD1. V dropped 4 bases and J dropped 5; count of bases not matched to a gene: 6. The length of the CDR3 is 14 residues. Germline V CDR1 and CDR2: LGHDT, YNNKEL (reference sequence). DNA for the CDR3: TGTGCCAGCAGCCGAGGGACAGGGTACCACGAGCAGTACTTC. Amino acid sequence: CASSRGTGYHEQYF.

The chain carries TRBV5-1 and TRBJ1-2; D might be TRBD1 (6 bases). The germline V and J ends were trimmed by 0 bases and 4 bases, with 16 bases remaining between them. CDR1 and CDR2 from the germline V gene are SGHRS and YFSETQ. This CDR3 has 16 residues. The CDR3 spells CASSLASGGASYGYTF. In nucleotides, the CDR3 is TGCGCCAGCAGCTTGGCCTCGGGGGGGGCCTCCTATGGCTACACCTTC.

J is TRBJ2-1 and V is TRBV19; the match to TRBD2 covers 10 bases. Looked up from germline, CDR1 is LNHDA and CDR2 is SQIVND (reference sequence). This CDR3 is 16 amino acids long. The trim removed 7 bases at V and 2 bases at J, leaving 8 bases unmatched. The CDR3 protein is CASKPLSGGAYNEQFF. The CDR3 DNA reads TGTGCCAGTAAACCTCTAAGCGGGGGGGCCTACAATGAGCAGTTCTTC.

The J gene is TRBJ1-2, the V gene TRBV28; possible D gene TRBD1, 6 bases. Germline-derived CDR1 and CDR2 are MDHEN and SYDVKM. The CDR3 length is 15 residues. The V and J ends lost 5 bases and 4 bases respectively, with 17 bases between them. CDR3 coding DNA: TGTGCCAGCAGTCCCCCTCGGGGGGCGGCCTATGGCTACACCTTC. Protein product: CASSPPRGAAYGYTF.

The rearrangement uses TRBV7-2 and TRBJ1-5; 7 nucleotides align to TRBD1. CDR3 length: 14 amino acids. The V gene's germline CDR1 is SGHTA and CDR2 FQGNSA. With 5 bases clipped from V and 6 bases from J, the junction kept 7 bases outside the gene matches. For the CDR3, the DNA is TGTGCCAGCAGCATAACAGGGGTTGGTCAGCCCCAGCATTTT. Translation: CASSITGVGQPQHF.

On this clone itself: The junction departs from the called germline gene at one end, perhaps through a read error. The CDR3 is CASKRGDSSNEQFF. DNA for the CDR3: TGCGCCAGCAAACGGGGGGACTCCTCCAATGAGCAGTTCTTC. The chain uses TRBV5-1 and TRBJ2-1; 7 bases agree with TRBD2. This CDR3 region has 14 residues. Germline values: CDR1 SGHRS, CDR2 YFSETQ.

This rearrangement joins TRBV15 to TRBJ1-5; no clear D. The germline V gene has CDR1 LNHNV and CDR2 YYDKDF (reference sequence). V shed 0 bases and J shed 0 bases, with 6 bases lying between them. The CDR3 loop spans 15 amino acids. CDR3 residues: CATSRDPNSNQPQHF. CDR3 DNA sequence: TGTGCCACCAGCAGAGACCCCAATAGCAATCAGCCCCAGCATTTT.

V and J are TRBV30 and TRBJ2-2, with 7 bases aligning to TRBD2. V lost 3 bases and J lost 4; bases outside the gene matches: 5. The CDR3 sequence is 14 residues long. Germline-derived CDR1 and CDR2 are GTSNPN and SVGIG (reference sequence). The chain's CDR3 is CAWRAGTTTGELFF. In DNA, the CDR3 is TGTGCCTGGAGGGCCGGGACTACCACCGGGGAGCTGTTTTTT.

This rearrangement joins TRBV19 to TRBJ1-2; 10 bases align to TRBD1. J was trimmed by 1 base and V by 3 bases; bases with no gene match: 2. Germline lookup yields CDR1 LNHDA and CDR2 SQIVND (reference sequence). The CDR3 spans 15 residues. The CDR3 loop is CASSMTGGFNYGYTF. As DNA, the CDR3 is TGTGCCAGTAGTATGACAGGGGGCTTTAACTATGGCTACACCTTC.

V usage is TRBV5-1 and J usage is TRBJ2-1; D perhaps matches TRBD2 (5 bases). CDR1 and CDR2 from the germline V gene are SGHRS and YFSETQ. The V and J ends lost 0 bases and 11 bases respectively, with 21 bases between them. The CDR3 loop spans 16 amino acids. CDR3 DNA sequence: TGCGCCAGCAGCTTGGCCCTCACGCTAGCACAAATGAAGCAGTTCTTC. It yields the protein CASSLALTLAQMKQFF.

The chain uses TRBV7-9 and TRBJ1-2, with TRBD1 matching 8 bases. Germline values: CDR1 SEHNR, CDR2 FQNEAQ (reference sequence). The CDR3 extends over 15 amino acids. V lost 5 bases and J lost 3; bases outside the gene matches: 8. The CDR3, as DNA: TGTGCCAGCAGCGTAGGACAGGGCAGGGACTATGGCTACACCTTC. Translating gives CASSVGQGRDYGYTF. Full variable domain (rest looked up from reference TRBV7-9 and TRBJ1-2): DTGVSQNPRHKITKRGQNVTFRCDPISEHNRLYWYRQTLGQGPEFLTYFQNEAQLEKSRLLSDRFSAERPKGSFSTLEIQRTEQGDSAMYLCASSVGQGRDYGYTFGSGTRLTVV.

The CDR3 bases are TGTGCCAGCAGCCCCCGGGGGGCCGACACCGGGGAGCTGTTTTTT. This gives the protein CASSPRGADTGELFF. V is TRBV7-6 and J is TRBJ2-2; tentative D call: TRBD2 (7 bases). The CDR3 extends over 15 amino acids. Germline V gene data show CDR1 as SGHVS and CDR2 as FNYEAQ. Between the trimmed V and J ends, which lost 5 bases and 3 bases, there was a span of 13 bases.

CDR3 in amino acids: CASSLSLAGGSVYEQYF. DNA for the CDR3: TGTGCCAGCAGTTTATCGCTAGCGGGGGGGTCCGTCTACGAGCAGTACTTC. The chain links TRBV27 to TRBJ2-7, with 12 nucleotides matching TRBD2. The CDR3 length is 17 residues. Germline lookup yields CDR1 MNHEY and CDR2 SMNVEV (reference sequence). V lost 0 bases to trimming and J lost 3 bases; unmatched junction nucleotides: 6.

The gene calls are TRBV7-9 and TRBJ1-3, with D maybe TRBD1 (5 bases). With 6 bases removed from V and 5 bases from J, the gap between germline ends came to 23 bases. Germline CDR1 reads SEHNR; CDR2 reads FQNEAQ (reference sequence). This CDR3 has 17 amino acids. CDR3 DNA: TGTGCCAGCAGTTCCCCGAAGGGGAATTCCCTTCGAAACACCATATATTTT. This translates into CASSSPKGNSLRNTIYF.

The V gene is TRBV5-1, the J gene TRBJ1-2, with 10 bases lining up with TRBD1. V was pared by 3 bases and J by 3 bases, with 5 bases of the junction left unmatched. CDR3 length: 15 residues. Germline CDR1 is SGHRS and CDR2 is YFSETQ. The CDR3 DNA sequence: TGCGCCAGCAGCTACAGGACAGGGGGTGACTATGGCTACACCTTC. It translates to CASSYRTGGDYGYTF.

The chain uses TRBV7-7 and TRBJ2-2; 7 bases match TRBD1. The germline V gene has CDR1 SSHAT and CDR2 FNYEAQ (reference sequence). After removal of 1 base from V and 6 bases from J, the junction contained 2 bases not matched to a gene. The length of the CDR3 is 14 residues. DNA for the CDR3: TGTGCCAGCAGCTTAGACAGGGGCGCCGGGGAGCTGTTTTTT. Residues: CASSLDRGAGELFF.

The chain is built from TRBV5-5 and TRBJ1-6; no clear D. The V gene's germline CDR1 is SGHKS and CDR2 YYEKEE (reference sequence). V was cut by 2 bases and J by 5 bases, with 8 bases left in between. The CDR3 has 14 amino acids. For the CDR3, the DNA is TGTGCCAGCAGCTTCCGGAGGGATAATTCACCCCTCCACTTT. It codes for CASSFRRDNSPLHF.

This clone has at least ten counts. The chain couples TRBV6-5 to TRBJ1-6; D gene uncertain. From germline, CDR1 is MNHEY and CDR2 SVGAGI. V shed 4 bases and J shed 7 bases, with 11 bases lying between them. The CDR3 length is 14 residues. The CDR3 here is CASSSRVENSPLHF. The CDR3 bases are TGTGCCAGCAGTTCGCGGGTCGAAAATTCACCCCTCCACTTT.

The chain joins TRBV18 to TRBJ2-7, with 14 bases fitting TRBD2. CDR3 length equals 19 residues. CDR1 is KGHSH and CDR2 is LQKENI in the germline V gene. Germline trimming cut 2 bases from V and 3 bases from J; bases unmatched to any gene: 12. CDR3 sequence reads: CASSPGTSGGPTDLYEQYF. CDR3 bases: TGTGCCAGCTCACCAGGGACTAGCGGGGGCCCGACAGATCTCTACGAGCAGTACTTC.

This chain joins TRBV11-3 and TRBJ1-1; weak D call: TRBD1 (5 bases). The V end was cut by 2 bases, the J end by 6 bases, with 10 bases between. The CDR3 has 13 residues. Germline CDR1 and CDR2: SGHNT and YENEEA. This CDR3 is CASSLRPGAEAFF. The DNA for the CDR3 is TGTGCCAGCAGCTTAAGACCGGGGGCTGAAGCTTTCTTT.

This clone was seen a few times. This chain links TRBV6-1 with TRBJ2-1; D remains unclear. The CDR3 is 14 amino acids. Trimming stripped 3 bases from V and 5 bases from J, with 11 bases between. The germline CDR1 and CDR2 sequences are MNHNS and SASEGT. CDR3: CASSEVSGNNEQFF. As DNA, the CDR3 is TGTGCCAGCAGTGAGGTGTCAGGTAACAATGAGCAGTTCTTC.

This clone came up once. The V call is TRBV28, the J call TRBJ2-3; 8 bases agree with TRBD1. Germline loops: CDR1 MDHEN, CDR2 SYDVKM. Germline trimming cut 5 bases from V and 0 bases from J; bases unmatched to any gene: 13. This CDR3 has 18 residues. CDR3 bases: TGTGCCAGCAGTCCTCCGGGACAGGTACATTTTAGCACAGATACGCAGTATTTT. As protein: CASSPPGQVHFSTDTQYF.